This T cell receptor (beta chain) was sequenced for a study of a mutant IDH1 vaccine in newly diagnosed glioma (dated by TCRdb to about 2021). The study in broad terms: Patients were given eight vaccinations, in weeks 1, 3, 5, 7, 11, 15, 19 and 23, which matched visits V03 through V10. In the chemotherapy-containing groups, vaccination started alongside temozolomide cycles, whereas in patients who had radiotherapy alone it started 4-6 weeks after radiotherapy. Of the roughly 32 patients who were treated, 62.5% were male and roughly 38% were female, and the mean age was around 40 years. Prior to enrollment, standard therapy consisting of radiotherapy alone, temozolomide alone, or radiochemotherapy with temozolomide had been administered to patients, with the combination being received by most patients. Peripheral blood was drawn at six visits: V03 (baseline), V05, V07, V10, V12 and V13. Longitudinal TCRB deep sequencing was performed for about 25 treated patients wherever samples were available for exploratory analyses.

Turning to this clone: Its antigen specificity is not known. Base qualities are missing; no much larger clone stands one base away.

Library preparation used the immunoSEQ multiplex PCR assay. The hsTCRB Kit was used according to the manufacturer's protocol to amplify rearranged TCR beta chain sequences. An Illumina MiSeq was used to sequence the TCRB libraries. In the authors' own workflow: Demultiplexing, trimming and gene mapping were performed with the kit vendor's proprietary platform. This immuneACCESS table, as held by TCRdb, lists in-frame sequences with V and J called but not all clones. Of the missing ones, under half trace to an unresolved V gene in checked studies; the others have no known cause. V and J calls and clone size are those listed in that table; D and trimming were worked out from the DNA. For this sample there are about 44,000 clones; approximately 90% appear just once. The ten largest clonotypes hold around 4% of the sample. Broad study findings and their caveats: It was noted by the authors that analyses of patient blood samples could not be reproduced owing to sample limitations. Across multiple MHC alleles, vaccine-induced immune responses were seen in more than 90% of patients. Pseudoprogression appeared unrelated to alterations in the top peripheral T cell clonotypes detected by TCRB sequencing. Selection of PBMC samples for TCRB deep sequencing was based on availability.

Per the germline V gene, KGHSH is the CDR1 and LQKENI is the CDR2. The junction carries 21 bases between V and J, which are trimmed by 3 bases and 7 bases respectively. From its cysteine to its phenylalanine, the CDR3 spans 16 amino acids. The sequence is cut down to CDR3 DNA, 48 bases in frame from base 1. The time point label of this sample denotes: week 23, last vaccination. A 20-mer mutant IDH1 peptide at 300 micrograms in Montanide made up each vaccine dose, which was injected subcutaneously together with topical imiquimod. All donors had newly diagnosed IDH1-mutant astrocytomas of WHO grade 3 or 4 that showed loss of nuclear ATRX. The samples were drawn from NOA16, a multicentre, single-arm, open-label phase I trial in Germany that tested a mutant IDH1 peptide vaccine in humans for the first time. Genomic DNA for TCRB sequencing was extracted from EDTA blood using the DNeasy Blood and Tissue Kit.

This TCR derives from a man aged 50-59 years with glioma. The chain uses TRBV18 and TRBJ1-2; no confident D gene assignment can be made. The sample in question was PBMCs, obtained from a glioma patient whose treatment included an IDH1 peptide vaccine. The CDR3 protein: CASSPSVTMGSFGYTF. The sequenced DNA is TGTGCCAGCTCACCCTCAGTCACCATGGGCAGTTTTGGCTACACCTTC.